The 8 T cell receptor beta chains in this list originate from one sample, sequenced in a study of beta chain features in type 1 diabetes. General observations from the study: Moderate but significant shortening of TCRB CDR3s was recorded in all four CD4+ subsets from Type 1 diabetes patients.

The study reverse transcribed the entire isolated RNA, so it sequenced expressed TCRB transcripts. Sequenced by immunoSEQ multiplex PCR; TCRdb stores in-frame clones only, minus some. The sample has around 250,000 clones; more than 11% are singletons. What these receptors recognize is not known. What was sequenced was naive CD4+ T cells from blood. The receptors were sampled from a man younger than 40 with type 1 diabetes.

In this sample, this clone turned up a few times. The chain has TRBV5-1 and TRBJ2-1; the match to TRBD1 covers 10 bases. Trimming removed 4 bases from V and 2 bases from J; junction bases left unmatched: 6. The CDR3 extends over 16 amino acids. Germline values: CDR1 SGHRS, CDR2 YFSETQ. The CDR3 loop reads CASSGAGTGAYNEQFF. CDR3 coding DNA: TGCGCCAGCAGCGGAGCCGGGACAGGGGCCTACAATGAGCAGTTCTTC.

Concerning this clone itself: Other DNA sequences in the same sample also yield this CDR3. The chain uses TRBV18 and TRBJ2-5, with a tentative D call TRBD1 (5 bases). V lost 3 bases and J 4 bases, leaving 9 bases between the germline ends. The germline gives CDR1 KGHSH, CDR2 LQKENI. CDR3 length: 13 residues. CDR3 DNA sequence: TGTGCCAGCTCACCGGGGCAGGGAGAGACCCAGTACTTC. Encoded protein: CASSPGQGETQYF.

This clone was counted a few times. The chain uses TRBV15 and TRBJ2-7; possible D gene TRBD1, 6 bases. The germline V and J ends were trimmed by 0 bases and 1 base, with 7 bases remaining between them. This CDR3 contains 14 residues. The V gene's germline CDR1 is LNHNV and CDR2 YYDKDF (reference sequence). The CDR3 sequence: CATSRDDRSYEQYF. CDR3 coding DNA: TGTGCCACCAGCAGAGATGACAGGTCCTACGAGCAGTACTTC.

The chain employs TRBV10-2 and TRBJ2-5, with 8 bases lining up with TRBD1. The CDR3 is 14 residues long. The junction had 8 bases not matched to a gene; V was cut back by 6 bases and J by 5 bases. The germline gives CDR1 WSHSY, CDR2 SAAADI. The DNA of the CDR3 is TGCGCCAGCAGACTACAGGGGGATGGGGAGACCCAGTACTTC. The encoded protein is CASRLQGDGETQYF.

CDR3 loop: CASSLASGTYEQYF. In DNA form, the CDR3 reads TGTGCCAGCAGCTTAGCTAGCGGAACCTACGAGCAGTACTTC. V is TRBV7-2 and J is TRBJ2-7, with a tentative D call TRBD2 (6 bases). This CDR3 has 14 residues. V was pared by 0 bases and J by 2 bases, with 8 bases between. CDR1 SGHTA and CDR2 FQGNSA come from the germline V gene.

The sample holds a few counts of this clone. The chain joins TRBV5-1 to TRBJ2-5; TRBD2 matches 14 bases. The ends lost 4 bases at V and 4 bases at J; junction bases unmatched: 6. There are 16 residues in the CDR3. Germline CDR1 is SGHRS and CDR2 is YFSETQ. The CDR3 DNA sequence: TGCGCCAGCAGCGTCCTGACTAGCGGGGGGGCAGAGACCCAGTACTTC. Translating gives CASSVLTSGGAETQYF. Variable domain in full (rest from reference TRBV5-1 and TRBJ2-5): KAGVTQTPRYLIKTRGQQVTLSCSPISGHRSVSWYQQTPGQGLQFLFEYFSETQRNKGNFPGRFSGRQFSNSRSEMNVSTLELGDSALYLCASSVLTSGGAETQYFGPGTRLLVL.

This sequence joins TRBV18 and TRBJ1-3, with unresolved D. Germline V gene sequence: CDR1 KGHSH, CDR2 LQKENI. V lost 4 bases and J 4 bases, leaving 14 bases between the germline ends. The CDR3 spans 15 residues. The CDR3 sequence: CASSRATKSGNTIYF. The CDR3, as DNA: TGTGCCAGCTCACGTGCAACAAAATCGGGAAACACCATATATTTT.

The chain links TRBV4-2 to TRBJ1-4; possibly TRBD1 for D (5 bases). In germline, CDR1 is LGHNA, CDR2 YNFKEQ. V was clipped by 2 bases and J by 8 bases, with 15 bases between them. The CDR3 sequence is 15 residues long. The CDR3 DNA reads as TGTGCCAGCAGCCAATTCCGGGACTCTGGAGAAAAACTGTTTTTT. Translating it yields CASSQFRDSGEKLFF.